This TCR beta chain was retrieved from a study of HIV-infected children after antiretroviral therapy interruption. Study background: Continuous-treatment samples came from weeks 0, 48 and 150. Overall study findings and caveats: Naive CD4+ Gini coefficient rose by interruption end, suggesting clonal expansion. Minor non-naive CD45RA+ populations, like EMRA or stem memory, might contaminate naive sorts.

The germline CDR1 and CDR2 sequences are ENHRY and SYGVKD. CDR3 length: 14 amino acids. Trimming took 4 bases from V and 0 from J; bases not matched to a gene: 0. As to treatment: PENTA 11 planned treatment interruption arm or continuous ART arm. RNA-based 3' RACE libraries used unique molecular identifiers. From the 3' RACE reads, TCRdb called clonotypes with MiXCR, one entry per CDR3 protein. Of about 40,000 distinct CDR3 sequences in the sample, just over 6.5% were seen once. In this sample, this clonotype turned up many times. Its antigen is undetermined. The sequence was obtained from a pool of human donors with HIV. This sequence joins TRBV10-3 and TRBJ1-5; 7 positions agree with TRBD1. Sample: CD45RA+ CD4+ T cells from PBMCs, pooled from several time points, taken from a donor given antiretroviral therapy, either interrupted or continuous. Stated subset: naive CD4+ CD45RA+ CD45RO- T cells. CDR3 residues: CAISAGGSNQPQHF. CDR3 nucleotide sequence: TGTGCCATCAGTGCAGGGGGTAGCAATCAGCCCCAGCATTTT.